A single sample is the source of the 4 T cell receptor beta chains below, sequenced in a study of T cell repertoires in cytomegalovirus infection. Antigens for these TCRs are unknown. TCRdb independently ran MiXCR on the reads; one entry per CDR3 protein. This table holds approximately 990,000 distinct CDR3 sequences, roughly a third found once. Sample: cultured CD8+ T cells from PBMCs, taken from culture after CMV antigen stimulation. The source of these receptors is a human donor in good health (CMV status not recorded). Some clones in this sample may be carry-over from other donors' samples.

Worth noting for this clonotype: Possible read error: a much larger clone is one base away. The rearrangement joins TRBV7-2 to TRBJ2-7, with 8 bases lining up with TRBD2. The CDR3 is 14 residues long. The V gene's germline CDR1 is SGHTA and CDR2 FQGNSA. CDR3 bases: TGTGCCAGCACCCCGGAAGCGGGAGTCTACGAGCGGTACGTC. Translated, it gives CASTPEAGVYERYV.

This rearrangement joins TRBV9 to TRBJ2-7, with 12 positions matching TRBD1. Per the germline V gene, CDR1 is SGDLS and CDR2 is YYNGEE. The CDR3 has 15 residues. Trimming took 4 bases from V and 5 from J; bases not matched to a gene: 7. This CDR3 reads CASSSGTGGDDEQYF. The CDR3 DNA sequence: TGTGCCAGCAGCTCGGGGACAGGGGGCGACGACGAGCAGTACTTC.

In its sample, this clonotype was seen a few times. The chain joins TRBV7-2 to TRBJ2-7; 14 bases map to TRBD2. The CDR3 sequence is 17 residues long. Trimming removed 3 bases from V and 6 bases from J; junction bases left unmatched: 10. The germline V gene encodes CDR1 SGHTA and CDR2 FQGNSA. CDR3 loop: CASSLTSGGVRNSEQYV. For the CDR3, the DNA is TGTGCCAGCAGCTTGACTAGCGGGGGGGTACGGAATAGCGAGCAGTACGTC.

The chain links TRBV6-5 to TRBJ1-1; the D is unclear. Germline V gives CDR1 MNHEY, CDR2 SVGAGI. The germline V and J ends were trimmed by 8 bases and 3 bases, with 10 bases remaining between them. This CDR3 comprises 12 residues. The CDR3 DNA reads TGTGCCAGCCGGAACAGCTACACTGAAGCTTTCTTT. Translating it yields CASRNSYTEAFF.